The T cell receptor beta chain under discussion was sequenced for a study of blood T cell repertoires in COVID-19. The wider study: Sample material is recorded as cDNA or gDNA derived from T cells, B-cell-depleted T cells, or PBMCs.

Under the authors' procedure: Nucleated cell counts were estimated from reference gene primer amplification. TCRdb keeps only in-frame clones here, not all; method: immunoSEQ multiplex PCR. For V, J and clone size, that table is used; D and trimming come from the DNA. The data contain about 140,000 clones, more than 75% of them singletons. The CDR3 has 15 amino acids. The V and J ends lost 6 bases and 1 base, in that order; junction bases with no gene match: 6. Germline CDR1 is SQVTM and CDR2 is ANQGSEA. The rearrangement links TRBV29-1 to TRBJ2-2; 9 bases are shared with TRBD2. The clonotype was recovered from a man aged 60 to 69 who had recovered from COVID-19. Material: PBMCs or T cells enriched from blood (not recorded which). The CDR3 region has the DNA TGCAGCGTCATAGCGGGAGCCCTGAACACCGGGGAGCTGTTTTTT. Translating gives CSVIAGALNTGELFF.